In this sample, the clone carrying this T cell receptor (beta chain) turned up a few times. Its antigen is not known. Assay: immunoSEQ multiplex PCR; the TCRdb copy retains only in-frame clones and omits some. Altogether around 110,000 clones are present, approximately 83% being singletons, with the ten largest covering roughly 3.8%. Trimming cost V 5 bases and J 3 bases, with 11 bases left between them. This CDR3 is 13 amino acids long. Germline V gene data show CDR1 as SGHTS and CDR2 as YDEGEE. The sample belongs to a study of T cell responses to AZD1222 COVID-19 vaccine. Study-wide findings and caveats: Nearly half of spike-specific TCRs reportedly go after variant regions that carry no mutations. Just a handful of AZD1222 recipients were seropositive at baseline.

This chain connects TRBV5-8 to TRBJ1-2, with D uncertain. The sequence was collected from an adult in good health. Here the sequenced sample was peripheral blood, taken on day 0 of MenACWY control vaccination. As DNA, the CDR3 is TGTGCCAGCAGAATGGGCGGGCACTATGGCTACACCTTC. It codes for CASRMGGHYGYTF. Looking up the rest from reference TRBV5-8 and TRBJ1-2 gives the full variable domain: EAGVTQSPTHLIKTRGQQATLRCSPISGHTSVYWYQQALGLGLQFLLWYDEGEERNRGNFPPRFSGRQFPNYSSELNVNALELEDSALYLCASRMGGHYGYTFGSGTRLTVV.